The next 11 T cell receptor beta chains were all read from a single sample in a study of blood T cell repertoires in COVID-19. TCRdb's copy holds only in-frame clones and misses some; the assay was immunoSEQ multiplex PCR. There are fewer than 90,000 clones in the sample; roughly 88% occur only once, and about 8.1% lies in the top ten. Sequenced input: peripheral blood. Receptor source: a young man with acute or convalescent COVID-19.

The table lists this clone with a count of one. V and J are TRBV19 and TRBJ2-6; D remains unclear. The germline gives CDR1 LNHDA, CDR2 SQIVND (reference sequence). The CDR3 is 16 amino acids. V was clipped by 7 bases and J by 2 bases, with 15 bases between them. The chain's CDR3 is CASKSLFSTGANVLTF. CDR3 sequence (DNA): TGTGCCAGTAAATCTCTGTTCAGTACTGGGGCCAACGTCCTGACTTTC. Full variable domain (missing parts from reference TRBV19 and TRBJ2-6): DGGITQSPKYLFRKEGQNVTLSCEQNLNHDAMYWYRQDPGQGLRLIYYSQIVNDFQKGDIAEGYSVSREKKESFPLTVTSAQKNPTAFYLCASKSLFSTGANVLTFGAGSRLTVL.

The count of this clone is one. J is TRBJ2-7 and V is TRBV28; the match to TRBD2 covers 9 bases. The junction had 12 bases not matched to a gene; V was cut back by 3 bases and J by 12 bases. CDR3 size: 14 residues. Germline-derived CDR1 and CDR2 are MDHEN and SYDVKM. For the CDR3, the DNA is TGTGCCAGCAGTTTTATGGCAGGGGGGACTAGCAGGTACTTC. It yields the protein CASSFMAGGTSRYF. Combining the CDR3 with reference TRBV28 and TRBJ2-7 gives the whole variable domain DVKVTQSSRYLVKRTGEKVFLECVQDMDHENMFWYRQDPGLGLRLIYFSYDVKMKEKGDIPEGYSVSREKKERFSLILESASTNQTSMYLCASSFMAGGTSRYFGPGTRLTVT.

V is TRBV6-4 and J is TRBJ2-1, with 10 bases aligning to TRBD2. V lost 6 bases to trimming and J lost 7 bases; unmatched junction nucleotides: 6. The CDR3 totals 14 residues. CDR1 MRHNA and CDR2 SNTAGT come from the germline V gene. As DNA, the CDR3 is TGTGCCAGCAGCGTTGGAGCGGGAGGGAATGAGCAGTTCTTC. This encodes CASSVGAGGNEQFF.

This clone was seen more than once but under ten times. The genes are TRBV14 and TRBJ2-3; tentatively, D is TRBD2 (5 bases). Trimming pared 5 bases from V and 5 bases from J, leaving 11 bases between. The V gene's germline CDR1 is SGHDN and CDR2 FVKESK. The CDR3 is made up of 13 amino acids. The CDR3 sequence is CASSYGLKDTQYF. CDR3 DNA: TGTGCCAGCAGCTACGGACTGAAAGATACGCAGTATTTT.

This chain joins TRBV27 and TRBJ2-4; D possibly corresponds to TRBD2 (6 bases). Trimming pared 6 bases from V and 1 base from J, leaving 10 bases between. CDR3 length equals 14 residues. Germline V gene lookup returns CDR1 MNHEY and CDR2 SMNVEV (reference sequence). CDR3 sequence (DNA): TGTGCCAGCAGCGCAGGGAGGGCCAAAAACATTCAGTACTTC. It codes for CASSAGRAKNIQYF.

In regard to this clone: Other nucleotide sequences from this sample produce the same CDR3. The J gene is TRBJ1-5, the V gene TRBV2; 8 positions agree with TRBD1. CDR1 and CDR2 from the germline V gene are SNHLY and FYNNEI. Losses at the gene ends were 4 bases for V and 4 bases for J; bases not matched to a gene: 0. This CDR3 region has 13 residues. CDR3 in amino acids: CASSGQGNQPQHF. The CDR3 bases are TGTGCCAGCAGTGGACAGGGGAATCAGCCCCAGCATTTT.

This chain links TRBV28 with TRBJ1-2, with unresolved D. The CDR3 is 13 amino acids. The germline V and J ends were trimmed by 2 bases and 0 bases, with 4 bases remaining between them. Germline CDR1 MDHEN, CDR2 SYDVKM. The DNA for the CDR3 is TGTGCCAGCAGTTTACTAGCTAACTATGGCTACACCTTC. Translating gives CASSLLANYGYTF.

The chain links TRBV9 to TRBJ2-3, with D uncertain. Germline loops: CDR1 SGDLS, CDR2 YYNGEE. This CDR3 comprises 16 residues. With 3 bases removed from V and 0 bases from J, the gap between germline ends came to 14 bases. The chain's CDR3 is CASSETGGPSTDTQYF. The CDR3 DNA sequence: TGTGCCAGCAGCGAAACCGGCGGCCCTAGCACAGATACGCAGTATTTT.

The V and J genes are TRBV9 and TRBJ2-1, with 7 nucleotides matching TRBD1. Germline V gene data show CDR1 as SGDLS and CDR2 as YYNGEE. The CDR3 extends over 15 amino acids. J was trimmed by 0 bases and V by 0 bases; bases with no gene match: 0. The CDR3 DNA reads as TGTGCCAGCAGCGTAGGACAGGGCTCCTACAATGAGCAGTTCTTC. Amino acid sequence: CASSVGQGSYNEQFF.

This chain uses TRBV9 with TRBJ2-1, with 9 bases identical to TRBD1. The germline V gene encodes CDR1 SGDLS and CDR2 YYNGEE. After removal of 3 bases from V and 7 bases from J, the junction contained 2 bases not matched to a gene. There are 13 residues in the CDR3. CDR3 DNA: TGTGCCAGCAGCGGACAGGGGGAAAATGAGCAGTTCTTC. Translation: CASSGQGENEQFF.

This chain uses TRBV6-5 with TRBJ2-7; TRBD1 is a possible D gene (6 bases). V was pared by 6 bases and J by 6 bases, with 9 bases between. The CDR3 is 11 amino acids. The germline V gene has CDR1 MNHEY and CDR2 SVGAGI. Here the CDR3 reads CASRLRGEQYF. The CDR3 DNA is TGTGCCAGCAGGCTCAGGGGCGAGCAGTACTTC.